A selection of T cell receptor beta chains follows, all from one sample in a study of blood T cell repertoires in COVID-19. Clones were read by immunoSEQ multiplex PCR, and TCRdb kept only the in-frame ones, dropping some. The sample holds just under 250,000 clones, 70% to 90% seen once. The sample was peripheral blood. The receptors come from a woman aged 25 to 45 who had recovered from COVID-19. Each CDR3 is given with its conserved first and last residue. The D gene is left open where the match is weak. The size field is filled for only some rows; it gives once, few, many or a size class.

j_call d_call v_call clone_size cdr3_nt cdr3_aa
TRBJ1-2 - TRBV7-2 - TGTGCCAGCAGCTTAGGAGGGAGCTCCTCGAAATGGGGCTACACCTTC CASSLGGSSSKWGYTF
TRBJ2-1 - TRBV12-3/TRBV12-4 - TGTGCCAGCAGCATACTAGCTCCAGGAGAGCAGTTCTTC CASSILAPGEQFF
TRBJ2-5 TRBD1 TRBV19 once TGTGCCAGTAGCCCCCCGGTGAACAGGGGAGAAGAGACCCAGTACTTC CASSPPVNRGEETQYF
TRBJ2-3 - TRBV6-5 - TGTGCCAGCGCCTCCAGCGGTCTCACAGATACGCAGTATTTT CASASSGLTDTQYF
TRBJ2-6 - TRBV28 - TGTGCCAGCAGTTGGATAGGGGAACTCTCTGGGGCCAACGTCCTGACTTTC CASSWIGELSGANVLTF
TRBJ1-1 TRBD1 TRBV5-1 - TGCGCCAGCAGCTTAAGGGACAGGGAAGGAAGGAACACTGAAGCTTTCTTT CASSLRDREGRNTEAFF
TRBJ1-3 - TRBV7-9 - TGTGCCAGCAGCTTATTACCGGACACCATATATTTT CASSLLPDTIYF
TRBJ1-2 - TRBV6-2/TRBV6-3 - TGTGCCAGCAGTTCTACGAGGGTCTGGGATGGCTACACCTTC CASSSTRVWDGYTF
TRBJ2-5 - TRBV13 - TGTGCCAGCAGCTTAGGCGGTAGTGGGGAGCCCCAAGAGACCCAGTACTTC CASSLGGSGEPQETQYF
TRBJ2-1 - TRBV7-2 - TGTGCCAGCAGCTTAGGTGGGACAACCGACAATGAGCAGTTCTTC CASSLGGTTDNEQFF
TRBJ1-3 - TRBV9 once TGTGCCAGCAGCCCGTCTGGAAACACCATATATTTT CASSPSGNTIYF
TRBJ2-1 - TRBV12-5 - TGTGCTAGTGGTTATCAGGGGAATGAGCAGTTCTTC CASGYQGNEQFF
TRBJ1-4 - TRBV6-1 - TGTGCCAGCAGTGAATTCGCAGGATTTGAAAAACTGTTTTTT CASSEFAGFEKLFF
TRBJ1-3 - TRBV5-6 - TGTGCCAGCAGCTTCCTAGGAAACACCATATATTTT CASSFLGNTIYF
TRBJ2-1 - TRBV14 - TGTGCCAGCAGCCAAGTCTCGAGTGAGCAGTTCTTC CASSQVSSEQFF
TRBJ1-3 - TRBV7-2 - TGTGCCAGCAGCTCCCGTCAGGGTCACTCTGGAAACACCATATATTTT CASSSRQGHSGNTIYF
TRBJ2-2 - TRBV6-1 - TGTGCCAGCAGTGGGCACAGGGTAGTGAGGGCCGGGGAGCTGTTTTTT CASSGHRVVRAGELFF
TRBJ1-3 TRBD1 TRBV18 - TGTGCCAGCACACAGGGGTCCTCTGGAAACACCATATATTTT CASTQGSSGNTIYF
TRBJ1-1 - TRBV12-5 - TGTGCTAGTGGTTTGGGCGGGCGGAACACTGAAGCTTTCTTT CASGLGGRNTEAFF
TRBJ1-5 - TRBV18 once TGTGCCAGCTCAGATAGTAAGGGGAATTTTAATCAGCCCCAGCATTTT CASSDSKGNFNQPQHF
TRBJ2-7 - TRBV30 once TGTGCCTGGAGTGAGTACAGAACCTACGAGCAGTACTTC CAWSEYRTYEQYF
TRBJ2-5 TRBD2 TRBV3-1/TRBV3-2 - TGTGCCAGCAGCTCCCGGGAGGGAGGTACGGGGACCCAGTACTTC CASSSREGGTGTQYF
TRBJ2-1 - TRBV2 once TGTGCCAGCAGTCGCCGGAGCAATGAGCAGTTCTTC CASSRRSNEQFF
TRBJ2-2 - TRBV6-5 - TGTGCCAGCAGGGAGACCGGGGAGCTGTTTTTT CASRETGELFF
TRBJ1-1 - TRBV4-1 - TGCGCCAGCAGCCTTACTACCGGGGCTGAAGCTTTCTTT CASSLTTGAEAFF
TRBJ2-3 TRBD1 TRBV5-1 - TGCGCCAGCAGCTGGGGACAGGTCCAACCCACAGATACGCAGTATTTT CASSWGQVQPTDTQYF
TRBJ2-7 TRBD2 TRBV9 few TGTGCCAGCAGCGTAGTAGGCCTAGCGGGGAACGAGCAGTACTTC CASSVVGLAGNEQYF
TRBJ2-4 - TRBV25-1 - TGTGCCAGCGGGAGGGGGGGCATTCAGTACTTC CASGRGGIQYF
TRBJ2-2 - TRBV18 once TGTGCCAGCTCACCAGTCATACTAGCTATCATCGGGGAGCTGTTTTTT CASSPVILAIIGELFF
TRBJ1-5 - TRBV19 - TGTGCCAGTAGTATAGATTCACAGCTACTCCGGCCCCAGCATTTT CASSIDSQLLRPQHF
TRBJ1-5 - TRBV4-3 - TGCGCCAGCAGCCAAGATGGGTCAGGGCATCAGCCCCAGCATTTT CASSQDGSGHQPQHF
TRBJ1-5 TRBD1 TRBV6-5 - TGTGCCAGCAGTTACGCGACAGGGGAGGACAATCAGCCCCAGCATTTT CASSYATGEDNQPQHF
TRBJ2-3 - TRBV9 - TGTGCCAGCAGCAAAGGGGTCTGGGAAGGGGATACGCAGTATTTT CASSKGVWEGDTQYF
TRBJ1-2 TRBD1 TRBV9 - TGTGCCAGCAGCGTAGCTGAAGGGGGCGACTATGGCTACACCTTC CASSVAEGGDYGYTF
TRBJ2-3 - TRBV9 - TGTGCCAGCAGCGACAGGGCGGGTTGGGCAGATACGCAGTATTTT CASSDRAGWADTQYF
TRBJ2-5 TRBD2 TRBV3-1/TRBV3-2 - TGTGCCAGCAGCCAGGCTAGCGGGGTCAGGGAGACCCAGTACTTC CASSQASGVRETQYF
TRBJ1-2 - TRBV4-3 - TGCGCCAGCAGCCAAGAAGTGAGCGGAGGGGTGGGAGGCTACACCTTC CASSQEVSGGVGGYTF
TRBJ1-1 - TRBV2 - TGTGCCAGCAGTAGGACAGCTCTGAACACTGAAGCTTTCTTT CASSRTALNTEAFF
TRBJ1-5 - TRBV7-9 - TGTGCCAGCAGCTTAGGTCGGGGATGGAGCAATCAGCCCCAGCATTTT CASSLGRGWSNQPQHF
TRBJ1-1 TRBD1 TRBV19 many TGTGCCAGTAGTGAGGGGGCCTACACTGAAGCTTTCTTT CASSEGAYTEAFF
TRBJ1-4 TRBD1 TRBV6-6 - TGTGCCAGCAGTTACTCCGGACAGGGGGCTAATGAAAAACTGTTTTTT CASSYSGQGANEKLFF